This T cell receptor (beta chain) was obtained from a study of blood T cell repertoires in COVID-19. As for the study in general: The United States, Italy and Spain supplied acute and convalescent COVID-19 samples.

This CDR3 region has 16 residues. V shed 0 bases and J shed 5 bases, with 16 bases lying between them. Germline-derived CDR1 and CDR2 are MGHRA and YSYEKL. Authors' data handling: It was from reference gene primer amplification that nucleated cell counts were estimated. The assay was immunoSEQ multiplex PCR, and TCRdb's table has in-frame clones only and misses some. That table furnishes V, J and clone size, whereas the DNA furnished D and trimming. Of about 75,000 clones detected, around 90% appear once; the ten largest clones hold approximately 19%. The receptor's source is a human donor in a cohort sampled during active COVID-19. The genes are TRBV4-1 and TRBJ2-5; no clear D gene. The sequenced material came from peripheral blood. The CDR3 sequence: CASSQDSGPLYETQYF. The CDR3, as DNA: TGCGCCAGCAGCCAAGATAGTGGGCCCCTCTACGAGACCCAGTACTTC.